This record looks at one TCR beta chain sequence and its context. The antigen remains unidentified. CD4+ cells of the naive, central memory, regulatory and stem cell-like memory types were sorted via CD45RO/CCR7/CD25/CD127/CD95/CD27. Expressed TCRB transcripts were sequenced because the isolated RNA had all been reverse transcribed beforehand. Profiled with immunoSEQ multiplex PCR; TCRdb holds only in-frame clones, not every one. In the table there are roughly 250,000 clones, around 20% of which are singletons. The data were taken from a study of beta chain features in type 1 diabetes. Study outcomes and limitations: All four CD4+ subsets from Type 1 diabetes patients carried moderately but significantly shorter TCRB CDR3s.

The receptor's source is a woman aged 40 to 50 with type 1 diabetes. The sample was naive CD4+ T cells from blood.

CDR3 bases: TGTGCCAGCAGCTCGAGCGGGAGAGGGGATGAGCAGTTCTTC. Residues: CASSSSGRGDEQFF. The chain recombines TRBV11-1 with TRBJ2-1, with 8 bases aligning to TRBD2. Germline loops: CDR1 SGHAT, CDR2 FQDESV (reference sequence). V trimming: 4 bases; J trimming: 8 bases; junction bases outside the gene matches: 7. The CDR3 contains 14 residues.